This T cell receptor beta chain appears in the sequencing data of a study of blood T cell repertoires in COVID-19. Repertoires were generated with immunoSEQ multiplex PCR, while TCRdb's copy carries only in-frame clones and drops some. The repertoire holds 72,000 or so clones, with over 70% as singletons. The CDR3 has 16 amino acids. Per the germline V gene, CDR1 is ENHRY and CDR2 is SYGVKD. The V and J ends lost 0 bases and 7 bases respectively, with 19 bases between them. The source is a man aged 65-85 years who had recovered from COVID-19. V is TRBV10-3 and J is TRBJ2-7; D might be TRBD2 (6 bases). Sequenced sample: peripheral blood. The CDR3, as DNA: TGTGCCATCAGTGAGTCAGGAGGGAGTGGGTTCGGGGAGCAGTACTTC. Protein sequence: CAISESGGSGFGEQYF.